The 23 T cell receptor beta chains listed next were all sequenced from one sample in a study of early T cells in non-severe SARS-CoV-2 infection. TCRdb itself ran the 5' RACE reads through MiXCR, one entry per CDR3 protein. The sample includes approximately 37,000 distinct CDR3 sequences, roughly 5.4% of them seen just once. This material consisted of whole blood, taken at baseline. These TCRs come from an adult who was a healthcare worker with PCR-confirmed SARS-CoV-2 infection or an uninfected control (not recorded which).

This clonotype has at least ten counts. V gene TRBV19 combines with J gene TRBJ2-5; D gene unclear. The CDR3 consists of 13 residues. The germline V and J ends were trimmed by 4 bases and 1 base, with 7 bases remaining between them. Per germline, CDR1 LNHDA and CDR2 SQIVND (reference sequence). CDR3 sequence (DNA): TGTGCCAGTAGTACGACTGGCCAAGAGACCCAGTACTTC. The encoded protein is CASSTTGQETQYF.

This clonotype is medium-sized. V usage is TRBV10-3 and J usage is TRBJ2-1; 8 bases agree with TRBD2. J gave up 6 bases and V 0 bases, and 13 bases lay outside the gene matches. The germline gives CDR1 ENHRY, CDR2 SYGVKD. This CDR3 is 18 amino acids long. CDR3 DNA: TGTGCCATCAGTGAGTCGCGCCAGCGGGAGACACCCGGCAATGAGCAGTTCTTC. Protein product: CAISESRQRETPGNEQFF.

In this sample, this clonotype turned up many times. The rearrangement links TRBV20-1 to TRBJ2-1; no definite D call. This CDR3 region has 8 residues. Per the germline V gene, CDR1 is DFQATT and CDR2 is SNEGSKA (reference sequence). V lost 7 bases, J lost 8 bases, and 3 bases lay in between. This chain's CDR3 is CSVHEQFF. The DNA of the CDR3 is TGCAGTGTGCATGAGCAGTTCTTC.

This clonotype was recorded many times. This chain links TRBV5-1 with TRBJ2-1, with 12 bases identical to TRBD2. Losses at the gene ends were 3 bases for V and 8 bases for J; bases not matched to a gene: 9. Looked up from germline, CDR1 is SGHRS and CDR2 is YFSETQ. The CDR3 loop spans 16 amino acids. The CDR3 is CASSSGLAGYGDEQFF. DNA of the CDR3: TGCGCCAGCAGCTCAGGACTAGCGGGATATGGCGATGAGCAGTTCTTC.

This clonotype was observed at least ten times. The rearrangement uses TRBV7-2 and TRBJ1-5; no reliable D call. The germline V gene encodes CDR1 SGHTA and CDR2 FQGNSA. CDR3 length equals 18 residues. V was clipped by 1 base and J by 0 bases, with 16 bases between them. CDR3 region: CASSLVRPNGNSNQPQHF. CDR3 nucleotides: TGTGCCAGCAGCTTAGTTCGGCCAAATGGGAATAGCAATCAGCCCCAGCATTTT.

This clonotype was counted ten times or more. The CDR3 reads CASTSPPRQDPLLANVLTF. Written as DNA, the CDR3 is TGTGCCAGCACCTCCCCACCTCGACAGGACCCCCTTTTGGCCAACGTCCTGACTTTC. The chain recombines TRBV6-1 with TRBJ2-6; D is perhaps TRBD1 (6 bases). The CDR3 contains 19 residues. The V and J ends lost 7 bases and 6 bases respectively, with 28 bases between them. Germline lookup yields CDR1 MNHNS and CDR2 SASEGT.

This clonotype has just a few counts. The chain is built from TRBV11-2 and TRBJ2-5; TRBD1 matches 9 bases. Losses at the gene ends were 4 bases for V and 4 bases for J; bases not matched to a gene: 1. In germline, CDR1 is SGHAT, CDR2 FQNNGV. This CDR3 spans 13 amino acids. The CDR3 sequence is CASSSDRGETQYF. In nucleotides, the CDR3 is TGTGCCAGCAGCTCGGACAGGGGAGAGACCCAGTACTTC.

This clonotype was detected ten times or more. The chain uses TRBV19 and TRBJ2-3; unclear D gene. CDR3 size: 14 residues. The germline V and J ends were trimmed by 3 bases and 4 bases, with 11 bases remaining between them. Germline CDR1 reads LNHDA; CDR2 reads SQIVND (reference sequence). The CDR3 region has the DNA TGTGCCAGTAGTATTGGGAAGAGCGCAGATACGCAGTATTTT. As protein: CASSIGKSADTQYF.

This clonotype was counted at least ten times. V is TRBV7-9 and J is TRBJ1-4; a weak D match, TRBD1 (5 bases). This CDR3 is built from 17 residues. Germline V gene lookup returns CDR1 SEHNR and CDR2 FQNEAQ (reference sequence). The germline V and J ends were trimmed by 5 bases and 0 bases, with 16 bases remaining between them. For the CDR3, the DNA is TGTGCCAGCAGCCCGTCCCGACGGGGCGCAACTAATGAAAAACTGTTTTTT. This encodes CASSPSRRGATNEKLFF.

This clonotype was observed at least ten times. The rearrangement joins TRBV20-1 to TRBJ2-2; D gene ambiguous. Germline values: CDR1 DFQATT, CDR2 SNEGSKA (reference sequence). V lost 2 bases, J lost 0 bases, and 10 bases lay in between. This CDR3 has 15 amino acids. The DNA for the CDR3 is TGCAGTGCTAGAATCCTAGGTTCGAACACCGGGGAGCTGTTTTTT. Its protein product is CSARILGSNTGELFF.

This clonotype was recorded many times. The chain uses TRBV28 and TRBJ2-7; a weak D match, TRBD2 (5 bases). The CDR3 totals 15 residues. Trimming shortened V by 5 bases and J by 4 bases, and 18 bases separated the two germline ends. Per germline, CDR1 MDHEN and CDR2 SYDVKM. The CDR3 region is CASSPARDAFYEQYF. CDR3 bases: TGTGCCAGCAGTCCCGCGAGGGATGCTTTTTACGAGCAGTACTTC.

This clonotype has a count of ten or more. The chain combines TRBV28 with TRBJ2-2; no clear D. The CDR3 loop spans 16 amino acids. Germline loops: CDR1 MDHEN, CDR2 SYDVKM. V was cut by 2 bases and J by 2 bases, with 12 bases left in between. The CDR3 sequence is CASSLGLSLNTGELFF. The CDR3 nucleotides read TGTGCCAGCAGTTTAGGTCTCAGCCTTAACACCGGGGAGCTGTTTTTT.

This clonotype was observed at least ten times. The chain employs TRBV5-1 and TRBJ2-7; a weak D match, TRBD1 (6 bases). Per germline, CDR1 SGHRS and CDR2 YFSETQ. V was clipped by 8 bases and J by 3 bases, with 18 bases between them. The CDR3 spans 14 residues. CDR3 nucleotide sequence: TGCGCCAGTAAGGCACAGGGTAACCTCTACGAGCAGTACTTC. Its protein product is CASKAQGNLYEQYF.

This clonotype came up a few times. J is TRBJ2-1 and V is TRBV20-1; tentative D call: TRBD2 (6 bases). This CDR3 region has 14 residues. Between the trimmed V and J ends, which lost 1 base and 0 bases, there was a span of 7 bases. Looked up from germline, CDR1 is DFQATT and CDR2 is SNEGSKA (reference sequence). CDR3 amino acids: CSARGRASYNEQFF. The CDR3 DNA is TGCAGTGCTAGAGGGAGGGCCTCCTACAATGAGCAGTTCTTC.

At least ten counts were recorded for this clonotype. This chain links TRBV28 with TRBJ2-3, with D perhaps TRBD2 (6 bases). Trimming removed 10 bases from V and 5 bases from J, with 16 bases in between. This CDR3 region has 13 residues. Looked up from germline, CDR1 is MDHEN and CDR2 is SYDVKM. In nucleotides, the CDR3 is TGTGCCACTCGGAGGGCCGGTGAAGATACGCAGTATTTT. Translating it yields CATRRAGEDTQYF. Based on the CDR3 plus reference TRBV28 and TRBJ2-3, the full variable domain is DVKVTQSSRYLVKRTGEKVFLECVQDMDHENMFWYRQDPGLGLRLIYFSYDVKMKEKGDIPEGYSVSREKKERFSLILESASTNQTSMYLCATRRAGEDTQYFGPGTRLTVL.

This clonotype was seen more than once but under ten times. This rearrangement joins TRBV7-2 to TRBJ1-4; 11 nucleotides agree with TRBD1. The germline V gene encodes CDR1 SGHTA and CDR2 FQGNSA. Losses at the gene ends were 1 base for V and 3 bases for J; bases not matched to a gene: 4. The CDR3 consists of 17 residues. The CDR3 sequence: CASSLGRTGGSNEKLFF. DNA for the CDR3: TGTGCCAGCAGCTTAGGGCGGACAGGGGGCTCTAATGAAAAACTGTTTTTT. The full variable domain, with the rest looked up from reference TRBV7-2 and TRBJ1-4, is GAGVSQSPSNKVTEKGKDVELRCDPISGHTALYWYRQSLGQGLEFLIYFQGNSAPDKSGLPSDRFSAERTGGSVSTLTIQRTQQEDSAVYLCASSLGRTGGSNEKLFFGSGTQLSVL.

This clonotype has just a few counts. This chain connects TRBV20-1 to TRBJ1-5; D is unresolved. Trimming took off 6 bases at V and 2 bases at J, with 20 bases between the two ends. Germline loops: CDR1 DFQATT, CDR2 SNEGSKA (reference sequence). This CDR3 contains 16 residues. The CDR3 coding sequence is TGCAGTGCCACCCTTCCCGGATTCGCGGGCAATCAGCCCCAGCATTTT. It encodes CSATLPGFAGNQPQHF.

This clonotype was seen ten or more times. The V and J genes are TRBV12-3 or TRBV12-4 and TRBJ2-5; D call uncertain. The CDR3 extends over 11 amino acids. V lost 3 bases to trimming and J lost 5 bases, with 4 bases between them. The CDR3 DNA follows: TGTGCCAGCAGTTTTATGGAGACCCAGTACTTC. This translates into CASSFMETQYF.

In this sample, this clonotype turned up many times. CDR3 nucleotides: TGCAGCGCCCTTGGGACTAGCGGGAGCTACGAGCAGTACTTC. This gives the protein CSALGTSGSYEQYF. V and J are TRBV29-1 and TRBJ2-7; 14 bases map to TRBD2. J was trimmed by 3 bases and V by 7 bases; bases with no gene match: 5. The germline V gene encodes CDR1 SQVTM and CDR2 ANQGSEA. The CDR3 contains 14 residues.

This clonotype was observed many times. The chain has TRBV20-1 and TRBJ2-7; D is undetermined. V shed 6 bases and J shed 3 bases, with 15 bases lying between them. This CDR3 contains 13 residues. Germline values: CDR1 DFQATT, CDR2 SNEGSKA (reference sequence). DNA of the CDR3: TGCAGTGCGGATAGTAGAAGCAGCTACGAGCAGTACTTC. Its translation: CSADSRSSYEQYF.

This clonotype turned up a few times. V and J are TRBV7-2 and TRBJ1-6; no reliable D call. Germline V gene lookup returns CDR1 SGHTA and CDR2 FQGNSA. V lost 4 bases and J 0 bases, leaving 7 bases between the germline ends. The CDR3 is 15 residues long. The CDR3 loop reads CASSSWSSYNSPLHF. As DNA, the CDR3 is TGTGCCAGCAGCTCTTGGAGCTCCTATAATTCACCCCTCCACTTT.

The chain recombines TRBV4-3 with TRBJ2-2, with unresolved D. Trimming removed 0 bases at V and 0 bases at J, with 8 bases between. The CDR3 totals 16 residues. CDR1 LGHNA and CDR2 YSLEER come from the germline V gene. The CDR3 bases are TGCGCCAGCAGCCAAGATTGGCGGACGAACACCGGGGAGCTGTTTTTT. It is translated as CASSQDWRTNTGELFF.

This clonotype was recorded at least ten times. V and J are TRBV7-2 and TRBJ2-1, with TRBD2 matching over 9 bases. Per the germline V gene, CDR1 is SGHTA and CDR2 is FQGNSA. After removal of 5 bases from V and 2 bases from J, the junction contained 7 bases not matched to a gene. This CDR3 comprises 16 residues. The CDR3 DNA reads as TGTGCCAGCAGCCCTGGGGGCGGGAGGGCCTACAATGAGCAGTTCTTC. It is translated as CASSPGGGRAYNEQFF.